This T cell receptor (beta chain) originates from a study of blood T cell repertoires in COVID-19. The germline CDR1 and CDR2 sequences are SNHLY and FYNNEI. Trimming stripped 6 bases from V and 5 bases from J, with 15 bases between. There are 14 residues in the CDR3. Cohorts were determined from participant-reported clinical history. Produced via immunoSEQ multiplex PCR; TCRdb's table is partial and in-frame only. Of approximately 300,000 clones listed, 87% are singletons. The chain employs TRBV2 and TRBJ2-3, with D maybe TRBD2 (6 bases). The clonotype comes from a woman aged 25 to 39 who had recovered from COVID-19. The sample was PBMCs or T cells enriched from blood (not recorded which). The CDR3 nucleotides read TGTGCCAGCAGGACGTGGGCCGGGAGAGATACGCAGTATTTT. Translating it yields CASRTWAGRDTQYF.